A selection of T cell receptor beta chains follows, all from one sample in a study of cytomegalovirus exposure and HLA in healthy donors. Measured with immunoSEQ multiplex PCR; TCRdb has only the in-frame clones, and not every one. The table records 100,000 to 150,000 clones, approximately 88% of them present only once. Specimen: PBMCs. These receptors originate from a man younger than 35 in good health and CMV-seronegative. Both conserved end residues are part of each CDR3. The order of the fields is V gene, clone size, D gene, J gene, CDR3 protein, CDR3 DNA. D genes are given only for firm matches. Not every row has a clone size; where given, it reads once, few, many or a size class.

V: TRBV2; size: NA; D: NA; J: TRBJ2-5; CDR3: CASSEGQVGPQETQYF; DNA: TGTGCCAGCAGTGAAGGACAGGTTGGCCCCCAAGAGACCCAGTACTTC
V: TRBV6-1; size: NA; D: NA; J: TRBJ2-7; CDR3: CASSRQDRYEQYF; DNA: TGTGCCAGCAGTAGACAGGATCGCTACGAGCAGTACTTC
V: TRBV19; size: NA; D: TRBD1; J: TRBJ1-3; CDR3: CASTIQDRGLDTIYF; DNA: TGTGCCAGTACCATCCAAGACAGGGGCTTAGACACCATATATTTT
V: TRBV29-1; size: NA; D: NA; J: TRBJ2-1; CDR3: CSAGVLVAGKFSYNEQFF; DNA: TGCAGCGCAGGTGTACTCGTAGCAGGGAAGTTTTCCTACAATGAGCAGTTCTTC
V: TRBV15; size: NA; D: TRBD2; J: TRBJ2-7; CDR3: CATSSMPSRDYTYEQYF; DNA: TGTGCCACCAGCAGCATGCCATCCCGGGACTATACCTACGAGCAGTACTTC
V: TRBV7-8; size: NA; D: NA; J: TRBJ1-3; CDR3: CASQGNTGNTIYF; DNA: TGTGCCAGCCAGGGCAATACTGGAAACACCATATATTTT
V: TRBV5-4; size: NA; D: NA; J: TRBJ1-1; CDR3: CASSLEGVTLF; DNA: TGTGCCAGCAGCTTGGAGGGGGTTACTCTCTTT
V: TRBV1; size: many; D: NA; J: TRBJ1-1; CDR3: CTSSPHGLPNTEAFF; DNA: TGCACCAGCAGCCCGCATGGACTGCCGAACACTGAAGCTTTCTTT
V: TRBV6-5; size: NA; D: NA; J: TRBJ1-5; CDR3: CASSYGLSGQPQHF; DNA: TGTGCCAGCAGTTACGGACTGTCGGGTCAGCCCCAGCATTTT
V: TRBV27; size: NA; D: NA; J: TRBJ1-2; CDR3: CASRGRDMTSYGYTF; DNA: TGTGCCAGCAGGGGACGGGACATGACCTCCTATGGCTACACCTTC
V: TRBV7-8; size: NA; D: NA; J: TRBJ1-2; CDR3: CASSHSTGIQYGYTF; DNA: TGTGCCAGCAGCCACAGTACAGGGATTCAATATGGCTACACCTTC
V: TRBV11-2; size: NA; D: TRBD2; J: TRBJ2-3; CDR3: CASSRLAVSTDTQYF; DNA: TGTGCCAGCAGCAGACTAGCGGTTAGCACAGATACGCAGTATTTT
V: TRBV5-1; size: NA; D: NA; J: TRBJ2-1; CDR3: CASSSIAASSYNEQFF; DNA: TGCGCCAGCAGCTCCATAGCGGCGAGCTCCTACAATGAGCAGTTCTTC
V: TRBV6-5; size: once; D: TRBD1; J: TRBJ2-1; CDR3: CASSLVGGRVDEQFF; DNA: TGTGCCAGCAGTTTGGTAGGGGGCAGGGTGGATGAGCAGTTCTTC
V: TRBV28; size: NA; D: NA; J: TRBJ1-1; CDR3: CASSLVGNRGHEAFF; DNA: TGTGCCAGCAGTTTAGTTGGTAATCGGGGACACGAAGCTTTCTTT
V: TRBV28; size: NA; D: TRBD1; J: TRBJ2-7; CDR3: CASSFPLRQGKNEQYF; DNA: TGTGCCAGCAGTTTCCCTTTACGACAGGGGAAGAACGAGCAGTACTTC
V: TRBV2; size: NA; D: NA; J: TRBJ1-4; CDR3: CASKPDILTEKLFF; DNA: TGTGCCAGCAAACCTGACATTCTAACCGAAAAACTGTTTTTT
V: TRBV19; size: few; D: NA; J: TRBJ1-1; CDR3: CASSIFRDSTEAFF; DNA: TGTGCCAGTAGTATTTTCAGGGACTCCACTGAAGCTTTCTTT
V: TRBV5-4; size: NA; D: NA; J: TRBJ2-7; CDR3: CASTSAGVSYEQYF; DNA: TGTGCCAGCACCAGCGCAGGGGTCTCCTACGAGCAGTACTTC
V: TRBV28; size: NA; D: TRBD2; J: TRBJ2-7; CDR3: CAGGAGVAGAHEQYF; DNA: TGCGCTGGGGGGGCCGGAGTAGCGGGAGCCCACGAGCAGTACTTC
V: TRBV11-2; size: NA; D: TRBD2; J: TRBJ2-3; CDR3: CASSLALAGPLDGTDTQYF; DNA: TGTGCCAGCAGCTTGGCTCTAGCGGGACCCCTGGATGGCACAGATACGCAGTATTTT
V: TRBV19; size: NA; D: TRBD1; J: TRBJ1-2; CDR3: CASSRQGHGYTF; DNA: TGTGCCAGTAGTAGACAGGGACATGGCTACACCTTC
V: TRBV6-1; size: NA; D: NA; J: TRBJ1-5; CDR3: CASRDYRDSNQPQHF; DNA: TGTGCCAGCAGGGACTACAGAGATAGCAATCAGCCCCAGCATTTT
V: TRBV13; size: NA; D: NA; J: TRBJ1-1; CDR3: CASSLSAGAFF; DNA: TGTGCCAGCAGCTTATCGGCGGGAGCTTTCTTT
V: TRBV18; size: NA; D: NA; J: TRBJ1-5; CDR3: CASRYDSLNQPQHF; DNA: TGTGCCAGCCGCTACGACAGCCTAAATCAGCCCCAGCATTTT
V: TRBV9; size: once; D: TRBD2; J: TRBJ2-1; CDR3: CASSGPGTSGYNEQFF; DNA: TGTGCCAGCAGCGGACCCGGGACTAGCGGATACAATGAGCAGTTCTTC
V: TRBV5-6; size: NA; D: TRBD1; J: TRBJ2-7; CDR3: CASSSPGQGLWEQYF; DNA: TGTGCCAGCAGCTCACCGGGACAGGGACTTTGGGAGCAGTACTTC
V: TRBV6-6; size: NA; D: TRBD2; J: TRBJ2-2; CDR3: CASTHGLAGTGELFF; DNA: TGTGCCAGCACCCATGGACTAGCGGGGACCGGGGAGCTGTTTTTT
V: TRBV11-2; size: NA; D: NA; J: TRBJ2-7; CDR3: CASSSSRGTLYEQYF; DNA: TGTGCCAGCAGCTCGTCCAGAGGGACTCTTTACGAGCAGTACTTC
V: TRBV27; size: NA; D: TRBD2; J: TRBJ2-7; CDR3: CASRAGGSYEQYF; DNA: TGTGCCAGCAGAGCGGGGGGCAGCTACGAGCAGTACTTC
V: TRBV5-1; size: NA; D: NA; J: TRBJ2-3; CDR3: CASSLFGSGSTDTQYF; DNA: TGCGCCAGCAGCTTGTTCGGCTCCGGGAGCACAGATACGCAGTATTTT
V: TRBV11-3; size: once; D: TRBD2; J: TRBJ2-7; CDR3: CASSPGLAGGYEQYF; DNA: TGTGCCAGCAGCCCAGGACTAGCGGGAGGGTACGAGCAGTACTTC
V: TRBV4-1; size: NA; D: NA; J: TRBJ2-1; CDR3: CASSQVERNEQFF; DNA: TGCGCCAGCAGCCAAGTAGAGCGCAATGAGCAGTTCTTC
V: TRBV28; size: NA; D: TRBD2; J: TRBJ2-5; CDR3: CASSELAVQETQYF; DNA: TGTGCCAGCAGTGAGCTAGCGGTCCAAGAGACCCAGTACTTC
V: TRBV5-1; size: NA; D: TRBD1; J: TRBJ2-1; CDR3: CASSLPGGSNEQFF; DNA: TGCGCCAGCAGCTTGCCAGGGGGCTCCAATGAGCAGTTCTTC
V: TRBV4-3; size: NA; D: NA; J: TRBJ2-7; CDR3: CASSQTPRGSGTYEQYF; DNA: TGCGCCAGCAGCCAAACCCCCCGGGGGTCTGGAACCTACGAGCAGTACTTC
V: TRBV7-2; size: NA; D: NA; J: TRBJ2-1; CDR3: CASSSTGTAKNNEQFF; DNA: TGTGCCAGCAGCTCAACCGGGACTGCCAAGAACAATGAGCAGTTCTTC
V: TRBV28; size: NA; D: NA; J: TRBJ1-3; CDR3: CASSLPSVRIGNTIYF; DNA: TGTGCCAGCAGTCTTCCCTCCGTGCGAATTGGAAACACCATATATTTT
V: TRBV11-2; size: NA; D: NA; J: TRBJ2-7; CDR3: CASSVNPGYPYEQYF; DNA: TGTGCCAGCAGCGTTAACCCGGGATATCCCTACGAGCAGTACTTC
V: TRBV7-9; size: NA; D: NA; J: TRBJ1-3; CDR3: CARGAPGTGNTIYF; DNA: TGTGCCAGGGGGGCACCCGGGACTGGAAACACCATATATTTT
V: TRBV18; size: NA; D: TRBD2; J: TRBJ2-1; CDR3: CASSPTGGNEQFF; DNA: TGTGCCAGCTCACCCACGGGGGGGAATGAGCAGTTCTTC
V: TRBV10-3; size: NA; D: TRBD1; J: TRBJ1-1; CDR3: CAIRQGPEAFF; DNA: TGTGCCATCCGACAGGGTCCTGAAGCTTTCTTT
V: TRBV5-1; size: NA; D: NA; J: TRBJ1-4; CDR3: CASSSVSTANEKLFF; DNA: TGCGCCAGCAGCTCAGTATCCACAGCTAATGAAAAACTGTTTTTT
V: TRBV5-1; size: NA; D: NA; J: TRBJ2-3; CDR3: CASSVGQRGDTQYF; DNA: TGCGCCAGCAGCGTGGGACAGCGGGGGGATACGCAGTATTTT
V: TRBV7-2; size: NA; D: NA; J: TRBJ1-6; CDR3: CASRNDRFSVLHF; DNA: TGTGCCAGCAGAAACGACAGGTTCAGCGTCCTCCACTTT
V: TRBV7-9; size: NA; D: NA; J: TRBJ2-7; CDR3: CASTESYEQYF; DNA: TGTGCCAGCACAGAATCCTACGAGCAGTACTTC
V: TRBV2; size: NA; D: NA; J: TRBJ2-7; CDR3: CASRSGDLTYEQYF; DNA: TGTGCCAGCAGAAGTGGGGACTTAACCTACGAGCAGTACTTC
V: TRBV6-5; size: NA; D: NA; J: TRBJ1-5; CDR3: CASRQIGVYQPQHF; DNA: TGTGCCAGCCGCCAGATCGGGGTATATCAGCCCCAGCATTTT
V: TRBV5-1; size: NA; D: NA; J: TRBJ2-5; CDR3: CASGLGETQYF; DNA: TGCGCCAGCGGCCTAGGAGAGACCCAGTACTTC
V: TRBV7-2; size: NA; D: NA; J: TRBJ1-3; CDR3: CASSSAESSGNTIYF; DNA: TGTGCCAGCAGCTCGGCGGAGAGCTCTGGAAACACCATATATTTT
V: TRBV5-1; size: NA; D: TRBD2; J: TRBJ2-1; CDR3: CASSSNRLAGVSEQFF; DNA: TGCGCCAGCAGCTCCAACAGACTAGCGGGAGTAAGTGAGCAGTTCTTC
V: TRBV29-1; size: once; D: TRBD1; J: TRBJ1-2; CDR3: CSVLGQADRFYGYTF; DNA: TGCAGCGTTCTCGGACAGGCCGACCGATTCTATGGCTACACCTTC
V: TRBV11-2; size: NA; D: NA; J: TRBJ2-1; CDR3: CASSLARRRNGGEQFF; DNA: TGTGCCAGCAGCTTAGCCCGTAGAAGGAACGGCGGTGAGCAGTTCTTC
V: TRBV2; size: NA; D: NA; J: TRBJ2-3; CDR3: CASRLGASTDTQYF; DNA: TGTGCCAGCAGGTTGGGGGCGAGCACAGATACGCAGTATTTT
V: TRBV4-3; size: NA; D: NA; J: TRBJ2-7; CDR3: CASSQDVGGATYEQYF; DNA: TGCGCCAGCAGCCAAGATGTTGGGGGGGCAACCTACGAGCAGTACTTC
V: TRBV6-5; size: NA; D: TRBD1; J: TRBJ1-2; CDR3: CASSYIPTGVYYGYTF; DNA: TGTGCCAGCAGTTACATCCCGACAGGGGTTTACTATGGCTACACCTTC
V: TRBV18; size: NA; D: TRBD1; J: TRBJ1-4; CDR3: CASSPQTGGDEKLFF; DNA: TGTGCCAGCTCACCGCAAACAGGGGGAGATGAAAAACTGTTTTTT
V: TRBV6-4; size: NA; D: TRBD1; J: TRBJ2-1; CDR3: CASSDFNRGYNEQFF; DNA: TGTGCCAGCAGTGACTTTAACAGGGGCTACAATGAGCAGTTCTTC
V: TRBV27; size: NA; D: NA; J: TRBJ2-5; CDR3: CASSNRQHPGETQYF; DNA: TGTGCCAGCAGCAATCGACAGCACCCGGGCGAGACCCAGTACTTC
V: TRBV7-2; size: once; D: TRBD2; J: TRBJ2-2; CDR3: CASSLTGGPAGELFF; DNA: TGTGCCAGCAGCTTAACGGGGGGGCCCGCCGGGGAGCTGTTTTTT